This TCR beta chain was observed in a study of blood T cells in healthy people across ages. Using a J-beta primer mix together with a sample-barcoded 5' primer, a second PCR was run for about 6 to 12 cycles. TCRdb processed the 5' RACE reads anew with MiXCR; each CDR3 protein has one entry. The sample includes 600,000 to 900,000 distinct CDR3 sequences, under 30% of them seen just once. A few counts support this clonotype. In addition, the sample was reused for a study of T cells of mothers and their children.

This clonotype was sampled from a boy between 5 and 17 years old in good health. Specimen: blood.

DNA of the CDR3: TGTGCCAGCAGCTTAGGGAAGCACGAGCAGTACTTC. Residues: CASSLGKHEQYF. The chain has TRBV7-9 and TRBJ2-7; D remains ambiguous. Trimming cost V 1 base and J 5 bases, with 6 bases left between them. The germline CDR1 and CDR2 sequences are SEHNR and FQNEAQ (reference sequence). The CDR3 sequence is 12 residues long.